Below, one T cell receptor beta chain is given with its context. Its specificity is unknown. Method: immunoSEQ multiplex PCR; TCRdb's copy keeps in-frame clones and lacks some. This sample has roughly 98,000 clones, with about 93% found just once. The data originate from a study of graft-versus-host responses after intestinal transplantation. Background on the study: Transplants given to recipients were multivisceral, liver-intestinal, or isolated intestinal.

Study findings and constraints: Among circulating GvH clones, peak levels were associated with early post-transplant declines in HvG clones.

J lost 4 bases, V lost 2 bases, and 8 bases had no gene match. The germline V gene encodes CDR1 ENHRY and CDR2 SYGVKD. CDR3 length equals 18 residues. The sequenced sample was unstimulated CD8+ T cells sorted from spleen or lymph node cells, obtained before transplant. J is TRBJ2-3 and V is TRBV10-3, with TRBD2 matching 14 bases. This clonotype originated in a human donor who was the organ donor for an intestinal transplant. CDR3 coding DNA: TGTGCCATCAGTGAGGCCGGGACTAGCGGGAGAGTGGCAGATACGCAGTATTTT. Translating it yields CAISEAGTSGRVADTQYF.